The 29 T cell receptor beta chains given below trace back to one sample, sequenced in a study of cytomegalovirus exposure and HLA in healthy donors. The PCR had 60 Vbeta and 13 Jbeta primers. Data came from immunoSEQ multiplex PCR; TCRdb stores just in-frame clones and leaves some out. Of 120,000 or so clones in the sample, around four fifths were seen once. The sample was PBMCs. The source is a man aged 30-40 years in good health and CMV-seropositive.

This clone was detected once. The chain has TRBV2 and TRBJ2-7, with no clear D. This CDR3 has 14 residues. Trimming removed 5 bases at V and 3 bases at J, with 14 bases between. Germline CDR1 reads SNHLY; CDR2 reads FYNNEI. CDR3 region: CASSLEIRLYEQYF. In nucleotides, the CDR3 is TGTGCCAGCAGTTTGGAGATCCGACTCTACGAGCAGTACTTC.

The DNA of the CDR3 is TGTGCCAGCAGTTACCTGAGCACAGATACGCAGTATTTT. It yields the protein CASSYLSTDTQYF. The V and J genes are TRBV6-6 and TRBJ2-3, with D uncertain. Germline CDR1 is MNHNY and CDR2 is SVGAGI (reference sequence). This CDR3 spans 13 amino acids. V lost 2 bases and J 0 bases, leaving 3 bases between the germline ends.

V usage is TRBV11-2 and J usage is TRBJ2-7, with TRBD2 identical over 8 bases. The CDR3 spans 13 residues. Germline trimming cut 5 bases from V and 2 bases from J; bases unmatched to any gene: 2. Germline V CDR1 and CDR2: SGHAT, FQNNGV. CDR3 sequence (DNA): TGTGCCAGCAGCCTTAGCGGGACCTACGAGCAGTACTTC. Translation gives CASSLSGTYEQYF.

The chain is built from TRBV6-6 and TRBJ2-7; a weak D match, TRBD2 (5 bases). Germline V gene data show CDR1 as MNHNY and CDR2 as SVGAGI (reference sequence). The CDR3 length is 13 residues. The V gene lost 5 bases and the J gene lost 12 bases, with 20 bases spanning the gap. CDR3: CASSRGRELPPYF. The CDR3 DNA is TGTGCCAGCAGTCGTGGACGGGAACTACCACCGTACTTC.

The chain has TRBV7-9 and TRBJ1-2, with D possibly TRBD1 on 5 matching bases. This CDR3 region has 15 residues. Looked up from germline, CDR1 is SEHNR and CDR2 is FQNEAQ (reference sequence). Trimming took 5 bases from V and 5 from J, leaving 18 bases between them. The CDR3 region is CASSLDMPGVYGYTF. CDR3 nucleotides: TGTGCCAGCAGCCTTGACATGCCGGGGGTTTATGGCTACACCTTC.

This sequence joins TRBV29-1 and TRBJ1-1; D gene unclear. The CDR3 totals 11 residues. Per germline, CDR1 SQVTM and CDR2 ANQGSEA. V was clipped by 4 bases and J by 10 bases, with 13 bases between them. The CDR3 protein is CSVVTRGVAFF. As DNA, the CDR3 is TGCAGCGTTGTAACTCGGGGTGTAGCTTTCTTT.

This clone was detected only once. The chain joins TRBV10-3 to TRBJ1-1; TRBD1 agrees at 11 bases. The germline V gene has CDR1 ENHRY and CDR2 SYGVKD. Germline trimming cut 4 bases from V and 4 bases from J; bases unmatched to any gene: 8. The CDR3 has 16 amino acids. The CDR3 sequence is CAISGGTGGGGTEAFF. Here the CDR3 DNA reads TGTGCCATCAGTGGGGGGACAGGGGGTGGTGGCACTGAAGCTTTCTTT.

V gene TRBV9 combines with J gene TRBJ1-2, with TRBD1 matching over 8 bases. CDR1 is SGDLS and CDR2 is YYNGEE in the germline V gene. With 0 bases clipped from V and 6 bases from J, the junction kept 10 bases outside the gene matches. There are 16 residues in the CDR3. The chain's CDR3 is CASSVGPPGQGHGYTF. CDR3 sequence (DNA): TGTGCCAGCAGCGTAGGCCCGCCAGGACAGGGTCATGGCTACACCTTC.

The CDR3 coding sequence is TGTGCCAGCATTCCGACAGGGGCCGAAATTGAAGCTTTCTTT. As protein: CASIPTGAEIEAFF. V and J are TRBV6-5 and TRBJ1-1; 8 bases line up with TRBD1. Germline CDR1 MNHEY, CDR2 SVGAGI. This CDR3 is 14 amino acids long. The V and J ends lost 7 bases and 7 bases, in that order; junction bases with no gene match: 11.

This clone was seen only a few times. The chain couples TRBV18 to TRBJ1-1, with unresolved D. Trimming removed 4 bases at V and 3 bases at J, with 9 bases between. The CDR3 sequence is 13 residues long. Germline CDR1 and CDR2: KGHSH and LQKENI. The CDR3 coding sequence is TGTGCCAGCTCACTTAGGGAGGACACTGAAGCTTTCTTT. This gives the protein CASSLREDTEAFF.

The chain has TRBV9 and TRBJ2-1; 8 positions match TRBD2. This CDR3 spans 16 amino acids. Unmatched junction bases numbered 11, after V lost 0 bases and J lost 9 bases. The V gene's germline CDR1 is SGDLS and CDR2 YYNGEE. The DNA of the CDR3 is TGTGCCAGCAGCGTAGGATGGGGGGGGACTAGAGGTGAGCAGTTCTTC. Amino acid sequence: CASSVGWGGTRGEQFF.

The chain uses TRBV7-2 and TRBJ1-1; D call uncertain. Germline loops: CDR1 SGHTA, CDR2 FQGNSA. The CDR3 length is 14 residues. Trimming left V 2 bases short and J 1 base short, with 8 bases between. The CDR3 bases are TGTGCCAGCAGCTTATATCCAGAGAACACTGAAGCTTTCTTT. It codes for CASSLYPENTEAFF. The full variable domain, its missing parts supplied by reference TRBV7-2 and TRBJ1-1, is GAGVSQSPSNKVTEKGKDVELRCDPISGHTALYWYRQSLGQGLEFLIYFQGNSAPDKSGLPSDRFSAERTGGSVSTLTIQRTQQEDSAVYLCASSLYPENTEAFFGQGTRLTVV.

The chain carries TRBV11-3 and TRBJ2-1; TRBD2 might be the D (6 bases). The ends were cut back, 5 bases at V and 7 bases at J, with 21 bases in the middle. The CDR3 covers 16 residues. Germline V CDR1 and CDR2: SGHNT, YENEEA. The CDR3 reads CASSREAGIGINEQFF. CDR3 sequence (DNA): TGTGCCAGCAGCCGGGAAGCGGGCATTGGGATAAATGAGCAGTTCTTC.

V gene TRBV9 combines with J gene TRBJ2-1; TRBD2 matches at 11 bases. V lost 3 bases, J lost 6 bases, and 5 bases stayed unmatched. Germline V lookup: CDR1 SGDLS, CDR2 YYNGEE. The CDR3 has 15 residues. The CDR3 spells CASSATSGSGNEQFF. The CDR3 nucleotides are TGTGCCAGCAGCGCCACTAGCGGGAGTGGCAATGAGCAGTTCTTC.

The chain has TRBV28 and TRBJ1-3, with 7 bases that match TRBD1. Germline V gives CDR1 MDHEN, CDR2 SYDVKM. V lost 5 bases and J lost 2; bases outside the gene matches: 6. The CDR3 consists of 15 residues. The CDR3, as DNA: TGTGCCAGCAGTCCGTGGGACAGCGCTGGAAACACCATATATTTT. Translation: CASSPWDSAGNTIYF.

The chain combines TRBV27 with TRBJ2-7; D might be TRBD1 (5 bases). The length of the CDR3 is 14 residues. Trimming stripped 6 bases from V and 0 bases from J, with 12 bases between. CDR1 is MNHEY, CDR2 SMNVEV, per germline (reference sequence). CDR3 amino acids: CASSYRQSSYEQYF. The CDR3 DNA sequence: TGTGCCAGCAGCTATAGACAGAGCTCCTACGAGCAGTACTTC.

This clone was seen once. This rearrangement joins TRBV5-4 to TRBJ2-7; no clear D. Between the trimmed V and J ends, which lost 0 bases and 6 bases, there was a span of 16 bases. This CDR3 contains 15 residues. Germline V CDR1 and CDR2: SGHNT, YYREEE (reference sequence). The CDR3 spells CASSLAGRVAFEQYF. CDR3 DNA: TGTGCCAGCAGCTTGGCCGGTAGAGTAGCCTTCGAGCAGTACTTC.

J is TRBJ2-1 and V is TRBV5-1; possibly TRBD1 for D (6 bases). This CDR3 region has 17 residues. Trimming pared 1 base from V and 6 bases from J, leaving 20 bases between. Germline CDR1 SGHRS, CDR2 YFSETQ. The CDR3 DNA follows: TGCGCCAGCAGCTTGTCAGGGGTAATCGGTACAGGCAATGAGCAGTTCTTC. This encodes CASSLSGVIGTGNEQFF.

The chain combines TRBV9 with TRBJ2-3; D is uncertain. The V gene lost 4 bases and the J gene lost 0 bases, with 9 bases spanning the gap. The CDR3 is 14 amino acids. CDR1 is SGDLS, CDR2 YYNGEE, per germline. The CDR3 nucleotides are TGTGCCAGCAGCCTCTCGTCTAGCACAGATACGCAGTATTTT. The encoded protein is CASSLSSSTDTQYF.

This clone was seen a single time. This chain links TRBV29-1 with TRBJ2-1, with a tentative D call TRBD1 (6 bases). Per germline, CDR1 SQVTM and CDR2 ANQGSEA. Trimming took 7 bases from V and 9 from J, leaving 25 bases between them. This CDR3 is 15 amino acids long. DNA of the CDR3: TGCAGCGCGTTACTAGTTGGGGACATTACGGGTGAGCAGTTCTTC. This codes for CSALLVGDITGEQFF.

The CDR3 DNA is TGTGCCAGCAGTTTATCGCGGGGGACCGCAACTAATGAAAAACTGTTTTTT. Protein: CASSLSRGTATNEKLFF. This chain uses TRBV27 with TRBJ1-4; D is perhaps TRBD1 (5 bases). This CDR3 comprises 17 residues. Germline lookup yields CDR1 MNHEY and CDR2 SMNVEV (reference sequence). V lost 0 bases, J lost 0 bases, and 11 bases lay in between. The full variable domain, rest sourced from reference TRBV27 and TRBJ1-4, is EAQVTQNPRYLITVTGKKLTVTCSQNMNHEYMSWYRQDPGLGLRQIYYSMNVEVTDKGDVPEGYKVSRKEKRNFPLILESPSPNQTSLYFCASSLSRGTATNEKLFFGSGTQLSVL.

The J gene is TRBJ2-7, the V gene TRBV9; a possible D gene is TRBD2 (5 bases). The germline V and J ends were trimmed by 1 base and 5 bases, with 13 bases remaining between them. Germline lookup yields CDR1 SGDLS and CDR2 YYNGEE. The CDR3 has 14 amino acids. The CDR3 bases are TGTGCCAGCAGCGTAAGTGAGGGCGCCAACGAGCAGTACTTC. The encoded protein is CASSVSEGANEQYF.

This clone showed up just a few times. The rearrangement links TRBV7-2 to TRBJ1-4; 7 nucleotides align to TRBD1. Germline loops: CDR1 SGHTA, CDR2 FQGNSA. Trimming took 4 bases from V and 8 from J; bases not matched to a gene: 7. The length of the CDR3 is 14 residues. CDR3 coding DNA: TGTGCCAGCAGCTCGGGACAGCCGAGGGAAAAACTGTTTTTT. Amino acids: CASSSGQPREKLFF. The entire variable domain, with the rest obtained from reference TRBV7-2 and TRBJ1-4, is as follows: GAGVSQSPSNKVTEKGKDVELRCDPISGHTALYWYRQSLGQGLEFLIYFQGNSAPDKSGLPSDRFSAERTGGSVSTLTIQRTQQEDSAVYLCASSSGQPREKLFFGSGTQLSVL.

The rearrangement joins TRBV27 to TRBJ1-1, with a tentative D call TRBD1 (6 bases). Germline V CDR1 and CDR2: MNHEY, SMNVEV (reference sequence). The germline V and J ends were trimmed by 7 bases and 1 base, with 13 bases remaining between them. The CDR3 runs to 14 residues. The CDR3 DNA follows: TGTGCCAGCACTTCCGTGGGGGCGAACACTGAAGCTTTCTTT. This gives the protein CASTSVGANTEAFF.

This clone showed up just once. One end of the junction does not line up with germline, which may come from a read error. The genes are TRBV9 and TRBJ2-7; the match to TRBD2 covers 9 bases. The CDR3 spans 15 residues. Germline V gene data show CDR1 as SGDLS and CDR2 as YYNGEE. The CDR3 DNA is TGTACCAGCAGCGCCGGCGCTAGCGGGGTCTACGAGCAGTACTTC. Its translation: CTSSAGASGVYEQYF.

The rearrangement uses TRBV7-2 and TRBJ1-1, with TRBD1 identical over 7 bases. V lost 0 bases to trimming and J lost 4 bases; unmatched junction nucleotides: 5. The CDR3 covers 15 residues. Germline-derived CDR1 and CDR2 are SGHTA and FQGNSA. The CDR3 spells CASSLARGRATEAFF. CDR3 DNA: TGTGCCAGCAGCTTAGCTAGGGGGCGCGCCACTGAAGCTTTCTTT.

The chain couples TRBV7-9 to TRBJ2-2; D ambiguous. Trimming took 10 bases from V and 2 from J, leaving 17 bases between them. Germline CDR1 reads SEHNR; CDR2 reads FQNEAQ (reference sequence). This CDR3 is built from 15 residues. The CDR3: CATPRWAFNTGELFF. In DNA form, the CDR3 reads TGTGCCACCCCCCGTTGGGCATTCAACACCGGGGAGCTGTTTTTT.

This chain connects TRBV25-1 to TRBJ2-1, with 9 bases identical to TRBD2. Trimming removed 5 bases from V and 5 bases from J; junction bases left unmatched: 1. CDR3 size: 13 residues. Germline V lookup: CDR1 MGHDK, CDR2 SYGVNS. CDR3 in DNA: TGTGCCAGCAGTTTAGCGGGAGACAATGAGCAGTTCTTC. Translation gives CASSLAGDNEQFF.

On this clone: The junction departs from the called germline gene at one end, perhaps through a read error. The V call is TRBV11-3, the J call TRBJ2-1; D might be TRBD1 (6 bases). The CDR3 covers 16 residues. CDR1 and CDR2 from the germline V gene are SGHNT and YENEEA. CDR3 residues: CASSLEGRGWVHEQFF. In nucleotides, the CDR3 is TGTGCCAGCAGCTTAGAGGGCAGGGGATGGGTCCATGAGCAATTCTTC. Full variable domain (missing parts from reference TRBV11-3 and TRBJ2-1): EAGVVQSPRYKIIEKKQPVAFWCNPISGHNTLYWYLQNLGQGPELLIRYENEEAVDDSQLPKDRFSAERLKGVDSTLKIQPAELGDSAVYLCASSLEGRGWVHEQFFGPGTRLTVL.